The source of this T cell receptor beta chain is a study of T cells in Graves' hyperthyroidism and ophthalmopathy (dated by TCRdb to between 2018 and 2020). Study-level background: Peripheral blood was sampled at the time of initial diagnosis, prior to any treatment. To identify distinguishing TCR V-J signatures, a discovery cohort of some 100 patients was used, comprising 43 with Graves' ophthalmopathy and around 57 with stable Graves' hyperthyroidism. An independent validation cohort of 18 to 20 hyperthyroidism patients and 15 or so patients who later progressed to ophthalmopathy tested prospective prediction of ophthalmopathy. The roughly 99 discovery patients were divided at random into training and test sets in a 7:3 ratio. Thyroid tissue and blood T-cell repertoires from about 6 Graves' hyperthyroidism patients were also compared in the study. Following sampling, methimazole starting at 30 mg daily was given to hyperthyroidism patients, and high-dose intravenous methylprednisolone was given to ophthalmopathy patients. According to the paper, TCR Vbeta CDR3 sequencing was carried out on about 140 peripheral blood samples, which came from under 50 ophthalmopathy, around 74 hyperthyroidism and about 17 progressor patients.

The germline V gene sets CDR1 to MNHEY and CDR2 to SVGEGT. Germline trimming amounts to 6 bases on V and 1 base on J, with 17 as the count of junction bases outside the gene matches. Measured from the cysteine to the phenylalanine, the CDR3 is 18 residues long. The DNA shown is the 54-base CDR3, in frame from base 1. Stable Graves' hyperthyroidism was defined as no progression to ophthalmopathy during 18 months of follow-up. Hyperthyroidism patients were aged 18 to 65 years and newly diagnosed, with disease duration of less than 2 months. Patients with uncontrolled infections, other autoimmune diseases, pregnancy or lactation were excluded. Diagnoses were based on clinical symptoms, serum thyroxine and TRAb, thyroid ultrasound and orbital computed tomography. PBMCs were separated from roughly 9.6 ml of fresh peripheral blood using Ficoll-Paque density gradient centrifugation. Total RNA was extracted with Trizol reagent, and quality was checked on an Agilent 2100 Bioanalyzer.

TCR beta CDR3 regions were amplified from RNA transcripts. The TCR CDR3 was subjected to a first round of RT-PCR using the HTBI primer set and the Qiagen OneStep RT-PCR kit. The libraries were constructed in a second round of multiplex PCR and then size-selected and purified. The libraries were sequenced on an Illumina HiSeq2000 using paired-end 100 bp reads. Processing in the source paper ran as follows. SOAPnuke was used to process the raw data, throwing out any read that contained adapters or uncalled bases, had a mean Phred below 15, or lacked an exact constant-primer or identifier match. High-quality paired reads were merged using COPE v1.2.5, and each unique nucleotide sequence was defined as a clonotype. Clonotypes were aligned to IMGT TRBV, TRBD and TRBJ reference segments using MiTCR v1.1. The analysis was restricted to V-J combinations with a frequency above 0.0001, which together covered about 99% of the repertoires. A TCS score was defined as the ratio of F50 (clonal expansion) to E x V (chaos), with BLOSUM62-based TCRdist applied between CDR3 peptides within each V-J. Welch's t-statistics and random forest reduced roughly 530 V-J features to 13, which were used in a naive Bayes classifier (R e1071). Using fastp trimming at Q25 and MiXCR clonotype assembly, TCRdb reanalyzed the public sequencing data and kept in-frame beta chains. Entries that share a CDR3 protein sequence are merged under the most common genes and DNA. The V and J calls and clone size come from TCRdb's table, not from the authors' own analysis. The sample contains about 560,000 distinct CDR3 sequences, about a sixth of them found a single time. The ten most abundant clones make up 15% to 20% of the sample.

In this sample, this clonotype turned up many times. The clone's antigen remains unknown. No base quality information exists; no much larger clone differs at one position. Points the paper makes about the study in general: Sample size was not statistically predetermined, and investigators were not blinded to group allocation. A model built on a 13 V-J signature distinguished ophthalmopathy from stable hyperthyroidism, reaching around 87% sensitivity and about 81% specificity in cross-validation and 80%/75% in testing. During validation, the model predicted progression to ophthalmopathy a median of around 6 months ahead of onset, with around 71% sensitivity and 72.22% specificity. Most expanded thyroid clonotypes (frequency above 0.001) were also detected in blood, a finding suggesting that blood repertoires may reflect thyroid immune responses.

The clonotype originates from a woman aged 18 to 35 with Graves' hyperthyroidism. What was sequenced was blood. The chain is assembled from TRBV6-2 or TRBV6-3 and TRBJ1-1; TRBD1 agrees with 7 junctional bases. The CDR3 is CASSTRWGTVIRNTEAFF. The DNA sequence is TGTGCCAGCAGCACTCGGTGGGGGACAGTTATACGGAACACTGAAGCTTTCTTT.